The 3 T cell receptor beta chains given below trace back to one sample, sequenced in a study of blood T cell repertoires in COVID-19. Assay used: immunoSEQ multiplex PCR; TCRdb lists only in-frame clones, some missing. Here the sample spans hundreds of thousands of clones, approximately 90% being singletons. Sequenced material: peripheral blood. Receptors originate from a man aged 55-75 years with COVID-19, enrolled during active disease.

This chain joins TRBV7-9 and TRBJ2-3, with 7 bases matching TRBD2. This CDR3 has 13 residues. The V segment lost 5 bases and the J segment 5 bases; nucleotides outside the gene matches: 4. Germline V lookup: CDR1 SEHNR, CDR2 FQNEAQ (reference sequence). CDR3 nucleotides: TGTGCCAGCAGCATGAGCGGGAAAGATACGCAGTATTTT. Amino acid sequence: CASSMSGKDTQYF.

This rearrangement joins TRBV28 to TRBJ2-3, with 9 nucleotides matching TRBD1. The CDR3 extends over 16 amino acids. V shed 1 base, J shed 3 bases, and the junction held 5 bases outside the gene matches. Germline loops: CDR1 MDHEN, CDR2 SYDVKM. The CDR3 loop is CASSLFGTGTTDTQYF. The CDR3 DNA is TGTGCCAGCAGTTTATTTGGGACAGGGACTACAGATACGCAGTATTTT.

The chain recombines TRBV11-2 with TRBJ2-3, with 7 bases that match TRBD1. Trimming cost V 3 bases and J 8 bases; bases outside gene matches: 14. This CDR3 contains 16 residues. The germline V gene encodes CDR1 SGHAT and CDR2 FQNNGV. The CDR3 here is CASSFESNRGAGTQYF. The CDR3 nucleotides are TGTGCCAGCAGCTTCGAGAGTAACAGGGGCGCGGGTACGCAGTATTTT.